The present TCR beta chain was sequenced within a study of cytotoxic CD8 clonotypes in ibrutinib-treated CLL. The CDR3 runs 17 residues. The junction had 6 bases not matched to a gene; V was cut back by 0 bases and J by 2 bases. CDR1 is SGDLS, CDR2 YYNGEE, per germline. TCRdb keeps only in-frame clones here, not all; method: immunoSEQ multiplex PCR. The sample carries roughly 200,000 clones, more than 75% recorded once. Sample: PBMCs, taken after 12 months of ibrutinib treatment. This clonotype originated in a human donor with chronic lymphocytic leukemia. This chain connects TRBV9 to TRBJ2-2; TRBD2 matches 8 bases. CDR3 nucleotides: TGTGCCAGCAGCGTAGCCAGCGGGGGCCTTAACACCGGGGAGCTGTTTTTT. Its protein is CASSVASGGLNTGELFF.